The next 13 T cell receptor beta chains were all read from a single sample in a study of cytotoxic CD8 clonotypes in ibrutinib-treated CLL. TCRdb's copy holds only in-frame clones and misses some; the assay was immunoSEQ multiplex PCR. This table holds 150,000 to 200,000 clones, approximately 80% found once. The material was PBMCs, obtained after 12 months of ibrutinib treatment. Receptors were obtained from a human donor with chronic lymphocytic leukemia.

The chain joins TRBV5-1 to TRBJ2-7, with D possibly being TRBD1 or TRBD2 (5 bases each). CDR1 SGHRS and CDR2 YFSETQ come from the germline V gene. The CDR3 extends over 18 amino acids. Trimming removed 2 bases at V and 0 bases at J, with 21 bases between. The CDR3 loop is CASSLWGSRLASSYEQYF. In DNA, the CDR3 is TGCGCCAGCAGCTTATGGGGGAGCCGGTTGGCGAGCTCCTACGAGCAGTACTTC.

The V gene is TRBV4-1, the J gene TRBJ1-4, with a possible D match to TRBD1 (6 bases). Trimming stripped 4 bases from V and 4 bases from J, with 16 bases between. The CDR3 sequence is 16 residues long. The V gene's germline CDR1 is MGHRA and CDR2 YSYEKL. CDR3 sequence (DNA): TGCGCCAGCAGCCGACAGGAGGAATTAGGTAATGAAAAACTGTTTTTT. Translating it yields CASSRQEELGNEKLFF.

This chain links TRBV6-6 with TRBJ1-1; D call uncertain. The CDR3 is 12 amino acids. The V gene lost 1 base and the J gene lost 7 bases, with 7 bases spanning the gap. CDR1 is MNHNY, CDR2 SVGAGI, per germline (reference sequence). CDR3 DNA sequence: TGTGCCAGCAGTTACTACAGTTATGAAGCTTTCTTT. Amino acids: CASSYYSYEAFF.

The rearrangement joins TRBV6-4 to TRBJ1-5; TRBD1 is a possible D gene (5 bases). The germline V and J ends were trimmed by 3 bases and 6 bases, with 12 bases remaining between them. This CDR3 has 14 amino acids. The germline V gene encodes CDR1 MRHNA and CDR2 SNTAGT. The CDR3 is CASSEGGGSQPQHF. Written as DNA, the CDR3 is TGTGCCAGCAGTGAGGGTGGGGGGAGTCAGCCCCAGCATTTT.

The CDR3 coding sequence is TGTGCCAGTAGTCCACCGGACAGGGTGAACACTGAAGCTTTCTTT. Its translation is CASSPPDRVNTEAFF. The chain employs TRBV19 and TRBJ1-1; TRBD1 matches at 8 bases. V was clipped by 5 bases and J by 0 bases; unmatched bases: 5. Germline V lookup: CDR1 LNHDA, CDR2 SQIVND (reference sequence). This CDR3 contains 15 residues.

This clone was found once. The gene calls are TRBV2 and TRBJ2-7, with 8 bases that match TRBD1. This CDR3 has 15 residues. In germline, CDR1 is SNHLY, CDR2 FYNNEI. Germline trimming cut 2 bases from V and 2 bases from J; bases unmatched to any gene: 5. CDR3 sequence reads: CASSEMGQATYEQYF. The DNA for the CDR3 is TGTGCCAGCAGTGAAATGGGACAGGCTACCTACGAGCAGTACTTC. Looking up the rest from reference TRBV2 and TRBJ2-7 gives the full variable domain: EPEVTQTPSHQVTQMGQEVILRCVPISNHLYFYWYRQILGQKVEFLVSFYNNEISEKSEIFDDQFSVERPDGSNFTLKIRSTKLEDSAMYFCASSEMGQATYEQYFGPGTRLTVT.

The chain carries TRBV9 and TRBJ2-3; 8 bases line up with TRBD1. The length of the CDR3 is 16 residues. After removal of 0 bases from V and 4 bases from J, the junction contained 7 bases not matched to a gene. Germline values: CDR1 SGDLS, CDR2 YYNGEE. CDR3: CASSVAASGGADTQYF. CDR3 in DNA: TGTGCCAGCAGCGTAGCGGCGTCAGGGGGCGCAGATACGCAGTATTTT.

The chain has TRBV7-9 and TRBJ1-2; 11 nucleotides line up with TRBD1. The germline V gene has CDR1 SEHNR and CDR2 FQNEAQ (reference sequence). The ends lost 5 bases at V and 4 bases at J; junction bases unmatched: 6. This CDR3 spans 15 amino acids. The CDR3 sequence: CASSVRDRGSYGYTF. The CDR3 nucleotides read TGTGCCAGCAGCGTCCGGGACAGGGGGTCCTATGGCTACACCTTC.

The rearrangement joins TRBV11-2 to TRBJ1-2; D gene unclear. This CDR3 comprises 13 residues. Germline-derived CDR1 and CDR2 are SGHAT and FQNNGV. The V gene lost 4 bases and the J gene lost 5 bases, with 11 bases spanning the gap. For the CDR3, the DNA is TGTGCCAGCAGCTCCCTCAGATTATATGGCTACACCTTC. Protein: CASSSLRLYGYTF.

The chain combines TRBV6-5 with TRBJ1-1, with no clear D. Germline V lookup: CDR1 MNHEY, CDR2 SVGAGI. V was shortened by 5 bases and J by 0 bases, with 13 bases between the two germline ends. The length of the CDR3 is 15 residues. The CDR3 sequence: CASSPQEVLNTEAFF. The DNA for the CDR3 is TGTGCCAGCAGTCCCCAGGAAGTTTTGAACACTGAAGCTTTCTTT.

The rearrangement links TRBV28 to TRBJ2-7; possibly TRBD2 for D (6 bases). Germline V CDR1 and CDR2: MDHEN, SYDVKM. Trimming stripped 4 bases from V and 9 bases from J, with 16 bases between. CDR3 length: 13 amino acids. DNA of the CDR3: TGTGCCAGCAGTTCTACCTTGGGGGGTGGGCAGTACTTC. It is translated as CASSSTLGGGQYF.

V usage is TRBV5-1 and J usage is TRBJ2-5, with TRBD2 matching over 13 bases. There are 17 residues in the CDR3. Germline CDR1 is SGHRS and CDR2 is YFSETQ. The trim removed 4 bases at V and 2 bases at J, leaving 8 bases unmatched. Here the CDR3 reads CASSPMGLAGTQETQYF. The CDR3 DNA reads as TGCGCCAGCAGCCCTATGGGACTAGCGGGGACTCAAGAGACCCAGTACTTC.

The V and J genes are TRBV28 and TRBJ1-4, with D possibly being TRBD1 (6 bases). Germline values: CDR1 MDHEN, CDR2 SYDVKM. Trimming shortened V by 5 bases and J by 8 bases, and 21 bases separated the two germline ends. This CDR3 is 16 amino acids long. CDR3 nucleotide sequence: TGTGCCAGCAGTCTGCCCCCGGGACAAGGGGAGGAAAAACTGTTTTTT. Translation gives CASSLPPGQGEEKLFF.